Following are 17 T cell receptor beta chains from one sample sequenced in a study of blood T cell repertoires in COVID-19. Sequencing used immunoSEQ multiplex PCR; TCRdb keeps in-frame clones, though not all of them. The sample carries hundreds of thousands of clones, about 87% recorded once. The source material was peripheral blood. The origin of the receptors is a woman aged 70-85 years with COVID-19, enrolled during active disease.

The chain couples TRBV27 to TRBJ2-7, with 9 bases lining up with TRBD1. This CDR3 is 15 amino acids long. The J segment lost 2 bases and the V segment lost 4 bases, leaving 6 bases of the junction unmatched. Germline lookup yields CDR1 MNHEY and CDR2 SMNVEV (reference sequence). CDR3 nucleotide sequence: TGTGCCAGCAGTTCCCCCGGGACAGGGACCTACGAGCAGTACTTC. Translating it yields CASSSPGTGTYEQYF.

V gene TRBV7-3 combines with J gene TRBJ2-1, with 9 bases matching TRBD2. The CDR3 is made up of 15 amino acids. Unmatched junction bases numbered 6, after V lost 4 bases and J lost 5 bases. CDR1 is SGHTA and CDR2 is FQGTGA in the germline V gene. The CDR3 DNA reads TGTGCCAGCAGCTCTTTCGCGGGAGGGAACAATGAGCAGTTCTTC. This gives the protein CASSSFAGGNNEQFF.

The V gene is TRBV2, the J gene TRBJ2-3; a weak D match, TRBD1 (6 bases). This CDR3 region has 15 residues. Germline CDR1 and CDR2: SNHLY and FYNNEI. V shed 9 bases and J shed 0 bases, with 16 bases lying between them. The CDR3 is CASSPDSPSTDTQYF. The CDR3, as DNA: TGTGCCAGTTCCCCGGACAGTCCTAGCACAGATACGCAGTATTTT.

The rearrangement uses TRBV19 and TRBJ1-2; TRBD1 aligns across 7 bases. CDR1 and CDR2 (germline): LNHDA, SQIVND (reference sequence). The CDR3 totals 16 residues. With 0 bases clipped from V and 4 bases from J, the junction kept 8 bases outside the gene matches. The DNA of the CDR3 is TGTGCCAGTAGTATAGATACAGGGGACTTTTCCTATGGCTACACCTTC. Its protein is CASSIDTGDFSYGYTF. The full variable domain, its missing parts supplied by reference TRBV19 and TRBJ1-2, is DGGITQSPKYLFRKEGQNVTLSCEQNLNHDAMYWYRQDPGQGLRLIYYSQIVNDFQKGDIAEGYSVSREKKESFPLTVTSAQKNPTAFYLCASSIDTGDFSYGYTFGSGTRLTVV.

This CDR3 is CASSPQGAAGANVLTF. CDR3 nucleotide sequence: TGTGCCAGCAGCCCCCAGGGGGCGGCGGGGGCCAACGTCCTGACTTTC. The V gene is TRBV9, the J gene TRBJ2-6, with TRBD1 identical over 8 bases. Trimming removed 4 bases from V and 4 bases from J; junction bases left unmatched: 7. The germline V gene has CDR1 SGDLS and CDR2 YYNGEE. This CDR3 comprises 16 residues.

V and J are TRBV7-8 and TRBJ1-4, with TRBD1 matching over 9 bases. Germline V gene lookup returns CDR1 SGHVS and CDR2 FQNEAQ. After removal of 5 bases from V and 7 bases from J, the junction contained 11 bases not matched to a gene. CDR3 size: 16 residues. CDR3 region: CASSRHWTGESEKLFF. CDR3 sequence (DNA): TGTGCCAGCAGCCGACATTGGACAGGGGAAAGTGAAAAACTGTTTTTT.

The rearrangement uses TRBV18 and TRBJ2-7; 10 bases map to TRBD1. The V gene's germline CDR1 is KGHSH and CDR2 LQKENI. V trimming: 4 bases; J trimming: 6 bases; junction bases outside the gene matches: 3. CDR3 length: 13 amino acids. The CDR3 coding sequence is TGTGCCAGCTCACGGGACAGGGGTTCCGAGCAGTACTTC. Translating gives CASSRDRGSEQYF.

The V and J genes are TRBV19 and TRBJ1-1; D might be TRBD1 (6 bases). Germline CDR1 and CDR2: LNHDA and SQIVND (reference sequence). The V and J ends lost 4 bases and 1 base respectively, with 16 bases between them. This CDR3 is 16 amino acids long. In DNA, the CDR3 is TGTGCCAGTAGTACCAACACTGGGGGGGCGAACACTGAAGCTTTCTTT. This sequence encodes CASSTNTGGANTEAFF.

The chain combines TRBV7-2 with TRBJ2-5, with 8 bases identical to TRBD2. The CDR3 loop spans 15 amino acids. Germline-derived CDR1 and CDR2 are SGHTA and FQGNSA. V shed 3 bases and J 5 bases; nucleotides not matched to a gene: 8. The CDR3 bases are TGTGCCAGCAGCTTGAGTAGCGGGATGGGCGAGACCCAGTACTTC. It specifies CASSLSSGMGETQYF.

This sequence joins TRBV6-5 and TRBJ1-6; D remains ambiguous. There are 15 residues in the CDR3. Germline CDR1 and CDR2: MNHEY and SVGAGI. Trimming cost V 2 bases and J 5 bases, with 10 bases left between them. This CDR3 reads CASSYATPDNSPLHF. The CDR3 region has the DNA TGTGCCAGCAGTTACGCGACACCCGATAATTCACCCCTCCACTTT.

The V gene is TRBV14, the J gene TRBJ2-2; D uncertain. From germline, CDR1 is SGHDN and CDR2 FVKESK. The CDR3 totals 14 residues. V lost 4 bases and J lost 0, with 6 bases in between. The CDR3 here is CASSRIANTGELFF. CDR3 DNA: TGTGCCAGCAGCCGTATCGCGAACACCGGGGAGCTGTTTTTT. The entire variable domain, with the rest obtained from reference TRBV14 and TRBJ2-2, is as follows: EAGVTQFPSHSVIEKGQTVTLRCDPISGHDNLYWYRRVMGKEIKFLLHFVKESKQDESGMPNNRFLAERTGGTYSTLKVQPAELEDSGVYFCASSRIANTGELFFGEGSRLTVL.

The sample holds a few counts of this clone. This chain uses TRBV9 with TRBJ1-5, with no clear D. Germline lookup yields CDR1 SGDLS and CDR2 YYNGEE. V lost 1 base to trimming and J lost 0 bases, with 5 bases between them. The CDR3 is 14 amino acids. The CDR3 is CASSVSVSNQPQHF. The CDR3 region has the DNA TGTGCCAGCAGCGTATCAGTTAGCAATCAGCCCCAGCATTTT.

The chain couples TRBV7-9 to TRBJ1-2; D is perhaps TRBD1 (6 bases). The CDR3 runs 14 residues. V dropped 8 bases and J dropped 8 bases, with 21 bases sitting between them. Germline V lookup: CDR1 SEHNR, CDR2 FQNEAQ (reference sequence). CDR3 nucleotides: TGTGCCAGCCGCACCACAGGGTATGAAGGAGGCTACACCTTC. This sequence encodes CASRTTGYEGGYTF.

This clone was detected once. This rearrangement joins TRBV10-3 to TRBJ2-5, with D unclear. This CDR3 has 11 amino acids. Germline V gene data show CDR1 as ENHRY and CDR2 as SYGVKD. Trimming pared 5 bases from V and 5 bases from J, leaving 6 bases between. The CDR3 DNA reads TGTGCCATCAGTCCGGGTGAGACCCAGTACTTC. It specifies CAISPGETQYF.

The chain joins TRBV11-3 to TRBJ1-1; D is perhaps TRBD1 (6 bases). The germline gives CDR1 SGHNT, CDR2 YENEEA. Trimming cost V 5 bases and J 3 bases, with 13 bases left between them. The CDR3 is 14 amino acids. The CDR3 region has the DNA TGTGCCAGCAGCATACAGGGTCGGCACACTGAAGCTTTCTTT. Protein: CASSIQGRHTEAFF.

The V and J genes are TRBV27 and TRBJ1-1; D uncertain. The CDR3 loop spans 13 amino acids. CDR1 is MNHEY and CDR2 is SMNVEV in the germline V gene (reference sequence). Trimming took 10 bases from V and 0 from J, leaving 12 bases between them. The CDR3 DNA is TGTGCCACCTCGTGGCTCATGAACACTGAAGCTTTCTTT. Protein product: CATSWLMNTEAFF.

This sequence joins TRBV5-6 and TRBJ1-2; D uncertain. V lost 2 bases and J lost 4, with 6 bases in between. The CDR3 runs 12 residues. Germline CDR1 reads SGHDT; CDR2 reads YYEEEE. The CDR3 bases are TGTGCCAGCAGCTTTGAGGGCTATGGCTACACCTTC. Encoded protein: CASSFEGYGYTF. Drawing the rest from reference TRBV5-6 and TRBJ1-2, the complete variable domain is DAGVTQSPTHLIKTRGQQVTLRCSPKSGHDTVSWYQQALGQGPQFIFQYYEEEERQRGNFPDRFSGHQFPNYSSELNVNALLLGDSALYLCASSFEGYGYTFGSGTRLTVV.